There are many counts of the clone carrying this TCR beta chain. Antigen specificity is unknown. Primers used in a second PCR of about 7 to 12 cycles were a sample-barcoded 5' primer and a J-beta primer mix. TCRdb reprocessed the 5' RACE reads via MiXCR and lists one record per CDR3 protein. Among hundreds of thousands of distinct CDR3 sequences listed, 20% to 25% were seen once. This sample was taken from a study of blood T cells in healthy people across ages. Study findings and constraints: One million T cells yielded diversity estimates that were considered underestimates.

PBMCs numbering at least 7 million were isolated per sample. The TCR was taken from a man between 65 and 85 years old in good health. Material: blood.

The chain's CDR3 is CAWSVRGDYGYTF. DNA for the CDR3: TGTGCCTGGAGTGTCAGGGGGGACTATGGCTACACCTTC. The chain combines TRBV30 with TRBJ1-2, with 7 bases fitting TRBD1. The trim removed 0 bases at V and 3 bases at J, leaving 1 base unmatched. The CDR3 extends over 13 amino acids. Germline CDR1 is GTSNPN and CDR2 is SVGIG (reference sequence). The complete variable domain, with remaining parts taken from reference TRBV30 and TRBJ1-2, reads SQTIHQWPATLVQPVGSPLSLECTVEGTSNPNLYWYRQAAGRGLQLLFYSVGIGQISSEVPQNLSASRPQDRQFILSSKKLLLSDSGFYLCAWSVRGDYGYTFGSGTRLTVV.